Listed here are 2 T cell receptor beta chains from one sample, sequenced in a study of blood T cell repertoires in COVID-19. Libraries were prepared by immunoSEQ multiplex PCR; TCRdb keeps only in-frame clonotypes and omits some of them. The table records roughly 200,000 clones, roughly 85% of them present only once. Sequenced: PBMCs or T cells enriched from blood (not recorded which). The receptors stem from a man between 40 and 49 years old who had recovered from COVID-19.

The rearrangement uses TRBV6-5 and TRBJ2-7, with 7 nucleotides matching TRBD2. The ends lost 4 bases at V and 7 bases at J; junction bases unmatched: 7. Germline V CDR1 and CDR2: MNHEY, SVGAGI. The CDR3 covers 13 residues. The CDR3 sequence is CASSSTPLAEQYF. The CDR3 DNA follows: TGTGCCAGCAGTTCCACACCACTAGCGGAGCAGTACTTC.

This chain joins TRBV6-6 and TRBJ2-7; 11 bases line up with TRBD2. Germline trimming cut 5 bases from V and 6 bases from J; bases unmatched to any gene: 9. This CDR3 spans 15 amino acids. Germline V gene sequence: CDR1 MNHNY, CDR2 SVGAGI (reference sequence). CDR3 nucleotides: TGTGCCAGCAGTCCGGGGCGACTAGCGGGATTCGAGCAGTACTTC. Translation: CASSPGRLAGFEQYF.